This TCR beta chain is from a study of Graves' ophthalmopathy and Graves' hyperthyroidism. As for the study in general: The collection of peripheral blood took place at initial diagnosis, before any treatment.

This clonotype was observed at least ten times. No antigen is known for it. RNA transcripts provided the template for amplifying TCR beta CDR3 regions. First-round RT-PCR with HTBI primers preceded a second-round multiplex PCR. TCRdb re-called the multiplex PCR reads through MiXCR, storing one row per CDR3 protein. There are hundreds of thousands of distinct CDR3 sequences in the sample; approximately 40% occur only once, and approximately 46% lies in the top ten. Regarding the study as a whole: The model forecast ophthalmopathy progression, reaching roughly 64% sensitivity and around 75% specificity. Most thyroid clonotypes expanded beyond 0.001 frequency were also found in blood.

The receptor was derived from an adult man with Graves' ophthalmopathy. Input material: peripheral blood.

The CDR3 sequence is CASSSETFVAFF. Written as DNA, the CDR3 is TGTGCCAGCAGCTCCGAGACCTTTGTAGCTTTCTTT. The V call is TRBV7-2, the J call TRBJ1-1; D ambiguous. V was clipped by 4 bases and J by 10 bases, with 13 bases between them. Germline CDR1 SGHTA, CDR2 FQGNSA. The CDR3 runs to 12 residues.